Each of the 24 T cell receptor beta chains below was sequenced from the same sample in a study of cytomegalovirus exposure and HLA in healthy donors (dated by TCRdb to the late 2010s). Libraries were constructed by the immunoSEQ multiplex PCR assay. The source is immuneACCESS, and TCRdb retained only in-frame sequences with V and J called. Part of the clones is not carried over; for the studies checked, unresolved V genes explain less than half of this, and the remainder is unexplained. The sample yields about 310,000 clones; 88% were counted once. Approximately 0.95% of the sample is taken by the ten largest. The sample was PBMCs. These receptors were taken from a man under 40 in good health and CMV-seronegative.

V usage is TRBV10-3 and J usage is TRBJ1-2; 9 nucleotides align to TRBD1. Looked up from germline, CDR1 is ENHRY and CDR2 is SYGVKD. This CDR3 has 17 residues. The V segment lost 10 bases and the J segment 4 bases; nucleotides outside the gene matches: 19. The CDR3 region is CATKALDTGGSVYGYTF. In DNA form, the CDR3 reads TGTGCCACCAAAGCCCTTGATACAGGGGGCTCCGTCTATGGCTACACCTTC.

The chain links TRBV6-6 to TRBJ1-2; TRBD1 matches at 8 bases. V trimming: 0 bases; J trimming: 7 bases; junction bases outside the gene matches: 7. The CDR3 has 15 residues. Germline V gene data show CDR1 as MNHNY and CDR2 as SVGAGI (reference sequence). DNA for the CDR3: TGTGCCAGCAGTTACTCGACAGGGGAGGGGTTTGGCTACACCTTC. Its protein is CASSYSTGEGFGYTF.

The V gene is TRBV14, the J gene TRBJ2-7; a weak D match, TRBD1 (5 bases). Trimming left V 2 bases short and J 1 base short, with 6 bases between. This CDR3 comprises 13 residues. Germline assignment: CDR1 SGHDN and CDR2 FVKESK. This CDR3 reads CASSQRGSYEQYF. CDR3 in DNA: TGTGCCAGCAGCCAAAGGGGATCCTACGAGCAGTACTTC.

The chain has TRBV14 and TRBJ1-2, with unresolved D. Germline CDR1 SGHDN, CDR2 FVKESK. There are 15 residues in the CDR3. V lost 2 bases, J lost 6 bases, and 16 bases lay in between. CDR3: CASSQFEGISHGYTF. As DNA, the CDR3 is TGTGCCAGCAGCCAATTCGAGGGAATCAGTCATGGCTACACCTTC.

CDR3 in DNA: TGTGCCAGCAGCTCAGATGAGGGACAGCATTTAGGCACCGGGGAGCTGTTTTTT. Translation: CASSSDEGQHLGTGELFF. The V call is TRBV7-8, the J call TRBJ2-2, with 7 nucleotides matching TRBD1. This CDR3 is 18 amino acids long. V was pared by 4 bases and J by 4 bases, with 15 bases of the junction left unmatched. Germline V gene lookup returns CDR1 SGHVS and CDR2 FQNEAQ.

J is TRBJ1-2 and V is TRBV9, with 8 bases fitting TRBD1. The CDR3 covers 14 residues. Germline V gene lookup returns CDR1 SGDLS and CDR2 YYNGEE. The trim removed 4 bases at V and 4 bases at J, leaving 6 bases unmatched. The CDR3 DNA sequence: TGTGCCAGCAGCACACTGACAGGGGCCTATGGCTACACCTTC. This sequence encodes CASSTLTGAYGYTF.

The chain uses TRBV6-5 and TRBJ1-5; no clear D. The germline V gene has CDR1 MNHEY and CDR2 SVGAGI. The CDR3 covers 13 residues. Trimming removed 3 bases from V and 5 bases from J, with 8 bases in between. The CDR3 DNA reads TGTGCCAGCAGTTATATGAGAGATCAGCCCCAGCATTTT. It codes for CASSYMRDQPQHF.

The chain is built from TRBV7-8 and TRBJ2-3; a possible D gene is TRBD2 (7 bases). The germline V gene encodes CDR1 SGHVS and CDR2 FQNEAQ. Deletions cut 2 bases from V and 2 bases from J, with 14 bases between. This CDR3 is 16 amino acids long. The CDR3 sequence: CASSLSPGGVTDTQYF. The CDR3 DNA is TGTGCCAGCAGCTTAAGTCCGGGGGGCGTCACAGATACGCAGTATTTT.

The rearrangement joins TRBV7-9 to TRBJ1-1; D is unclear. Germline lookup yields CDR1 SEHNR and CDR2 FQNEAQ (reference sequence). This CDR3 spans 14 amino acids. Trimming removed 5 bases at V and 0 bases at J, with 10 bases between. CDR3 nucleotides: TGTGCCAGCAGCCCTAACGGGATGAACACTGAAGCTTTCTTT. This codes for CASSPNGMNTEAFF. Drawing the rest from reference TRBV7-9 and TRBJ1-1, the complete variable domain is DTGVSQNPRHKITKRGQNVTFRCDPISEHNRLYWYRQTLGQGPEFLTYFQNEAQLEKSRLLSDRFSAERPKGSFSTLEIQRTEQGDSAMYLCASSPNGMNTEAFFGQGTRLTVV.

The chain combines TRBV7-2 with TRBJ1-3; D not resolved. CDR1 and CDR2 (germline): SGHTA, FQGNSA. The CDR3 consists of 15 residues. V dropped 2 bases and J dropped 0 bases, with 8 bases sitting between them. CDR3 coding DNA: TGTGCCAGCAGCTTATCGCCCGGCTCTGGAAACACCATATATTTT. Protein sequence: CASSLSPGSGNTIYF.

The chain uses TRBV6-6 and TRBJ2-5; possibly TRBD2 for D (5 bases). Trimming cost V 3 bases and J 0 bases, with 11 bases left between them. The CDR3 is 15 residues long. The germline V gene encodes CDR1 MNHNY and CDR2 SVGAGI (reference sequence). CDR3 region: CASSYSTGNQETQYF. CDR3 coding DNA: TGTGCCAGCAGTTATTCAACGGGGAACCAAGAGACCCAGTACTTC.

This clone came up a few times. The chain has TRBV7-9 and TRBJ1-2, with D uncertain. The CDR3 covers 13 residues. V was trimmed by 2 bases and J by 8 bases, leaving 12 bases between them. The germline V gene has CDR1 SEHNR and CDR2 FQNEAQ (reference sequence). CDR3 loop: CASSLNTVKGYTF. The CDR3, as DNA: TGTGCCAGCAGCTTAAATACGGTGAAAGGCTACACCTTC.

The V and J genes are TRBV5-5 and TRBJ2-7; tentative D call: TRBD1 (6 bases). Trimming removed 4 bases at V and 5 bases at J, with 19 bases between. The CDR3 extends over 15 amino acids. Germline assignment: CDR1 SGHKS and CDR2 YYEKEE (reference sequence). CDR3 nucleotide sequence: TGTGCCAGCAGCCCACCCCAGGCTGGGGGCCACGAGCAGTACTTC. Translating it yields CASSPPQAGGHEQYF.

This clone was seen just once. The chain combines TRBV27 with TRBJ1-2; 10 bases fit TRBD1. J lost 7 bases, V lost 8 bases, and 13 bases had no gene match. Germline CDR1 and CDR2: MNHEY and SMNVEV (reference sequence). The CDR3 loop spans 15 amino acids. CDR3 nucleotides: TGTGCCAGCGGATGGACAGGGGGTCCCCTAAGTGGCTACACCTTC. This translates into CASGWTGGPLSGYTF.

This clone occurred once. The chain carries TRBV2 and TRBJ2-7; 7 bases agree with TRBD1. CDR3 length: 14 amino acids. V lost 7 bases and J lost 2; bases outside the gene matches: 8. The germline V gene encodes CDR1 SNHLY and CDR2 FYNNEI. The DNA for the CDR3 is TGTGCCAGCACCTTGGACAGGCCACCCTACGAGCAGTACTTC. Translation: CASTLDRPPYEQYF.

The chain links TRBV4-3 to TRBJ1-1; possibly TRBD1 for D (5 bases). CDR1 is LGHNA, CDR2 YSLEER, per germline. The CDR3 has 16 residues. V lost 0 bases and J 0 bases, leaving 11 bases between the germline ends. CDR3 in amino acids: CASSQDLGGLNTEAFF. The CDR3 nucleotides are TGCGCCAGCAGCCAAGATCTGGGGGGATTGAACACTGAAGCTTTCTTT.

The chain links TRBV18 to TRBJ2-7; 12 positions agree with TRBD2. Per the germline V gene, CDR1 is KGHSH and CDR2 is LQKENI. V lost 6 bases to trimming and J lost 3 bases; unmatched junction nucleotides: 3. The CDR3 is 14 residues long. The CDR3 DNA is TGTGCCAGCTCGGTGACTAGCGGGGGCTACGAGCAGTACTTC. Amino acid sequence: CASSVTSGGYEQYF.

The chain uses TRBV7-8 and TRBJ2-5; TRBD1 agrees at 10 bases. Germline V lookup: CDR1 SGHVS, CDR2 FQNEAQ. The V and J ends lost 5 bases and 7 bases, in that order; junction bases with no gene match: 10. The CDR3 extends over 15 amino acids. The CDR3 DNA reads TGTGCCAGCAGCCTAGGGACAGGGGCGTGGGGGACCCAGTACTTC. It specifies CASSLGTGAWGTQYF.

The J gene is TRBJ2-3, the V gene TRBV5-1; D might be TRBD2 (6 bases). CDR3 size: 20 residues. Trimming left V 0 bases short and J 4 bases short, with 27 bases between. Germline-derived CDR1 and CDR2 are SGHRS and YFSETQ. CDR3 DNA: TGCGCCAGCAGCTTGGCCTCTGGGCTAGCGAAGTTGTCCAGTCCAGATACGCAGTATTTT. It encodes CASSLASGLAKLSSPDTQYF.

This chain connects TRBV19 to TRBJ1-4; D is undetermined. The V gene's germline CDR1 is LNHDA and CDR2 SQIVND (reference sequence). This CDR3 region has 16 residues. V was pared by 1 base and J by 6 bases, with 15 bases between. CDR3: CASSIASEAADEKLFF. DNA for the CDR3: TGTGCCAGTAGTATAGCATCTGAGGCCGCCGATGAAAAACTGTTTTTT.

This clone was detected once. CDR3 sequence reads: CAIKSSETSTDTQYF. DNA for the CDR3: TGTGCCATCAAGAGTTCGGAGACTAGCACAGATACGCAGTATTTT. V and J are TRBV10-3 and TRBJ2-3; unclear D gene. CDR1 and CDR2 from the germline V gene are ENHRY and SYGVKD. This CDR3 spans 15 amino acids. The V end lost 7 bases, the J end lost 0 bases, and 14 bases lay between the germline ends.

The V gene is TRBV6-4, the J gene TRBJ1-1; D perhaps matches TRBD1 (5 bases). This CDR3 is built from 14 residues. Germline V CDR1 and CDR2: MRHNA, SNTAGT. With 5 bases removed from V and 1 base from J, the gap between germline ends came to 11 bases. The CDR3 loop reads CASSPNTGNTEAFF. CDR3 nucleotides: TGTGCCAGCAGTCCGAATACAGGGAACACTGAAGCTTTCTTT.

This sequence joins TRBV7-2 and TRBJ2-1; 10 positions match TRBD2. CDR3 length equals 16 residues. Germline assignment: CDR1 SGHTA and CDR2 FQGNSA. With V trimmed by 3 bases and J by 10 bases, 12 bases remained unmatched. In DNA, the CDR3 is TGTGCCAGCAGCTTTCGATTTCAAGCGGGGGGGCACGAGCAGTTCTTC. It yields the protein CASSFRFQAGGHEQFF.

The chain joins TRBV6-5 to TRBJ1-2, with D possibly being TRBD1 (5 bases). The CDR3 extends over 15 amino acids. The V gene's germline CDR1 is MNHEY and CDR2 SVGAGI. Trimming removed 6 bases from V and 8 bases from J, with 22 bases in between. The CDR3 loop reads CASSPRGGTRRGYTF. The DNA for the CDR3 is TGTGCCAGCAGCCCTCGGGGAGGGACCAGGCGGGGCTACACCTTC.